The rows below give T cell receptor beta chains drawn from one sample of a study of T cell repertoires in cytomegalovirus infection. MiXCR, run by TCRdb on the reads, gives a single entry per CDR3 protein. Of 250,000 to 300,000 distinct CDR3 sequences listed, around 20% are singletons. Their cognate antigens are unknown. Here the sequenced sample was cultured PBMCs, taken from culture after CMV antigen stimulation. These receptors were taken from a human donor in good health (CMV status not recorded). Some clones in this sample may be carry-over from other donors' samples. The CDR3 runs from the conserved cysteine through the conserved F or W.

j_gene | v_gene | CDR3aa
TRBJ2-7 | TRBV4-1 | CASSHLYPGQAAEQYF
TRBJ2-1 | TRBV5-4 | CASSSGLLTSGSYNEQFF
TRBJ2-7 | TRBV28 | CASEGQAPYEQYF
TRBJ1-2 | TRBV7-2 | CASSRDRGLSGYTF
TRBJ1-1 | TRBV28 | CASSGDTEAFF
TRBJ2-4 | TRBV11-3 | CASSLAEGRIQYF
TRBJ2-2 | TRBV12-3/TRBV12-4 | CASRSTTTGELFF
TRBJ2-3 | TRBV20-1 | CSASSDTDTQYF
TRBJ1-4 | TRBV7-9 | CASTQALGTMGEKLFF
TRBJ1-1 | TRBV30 | CAWNAIQGIAFF
TRBJ1-1 | TRBV6-2/TRBV6-3 | CASSLDRGQAFF
TRBJ1-6 | TRBV10-3 | CATHPGQPNSPLHF
TRBJ1-6 | TRBV7-2 | CASSLAIVATYNSPLHF
TRBJ1-1 | TRBV7-9 | CASSFPLGHLRPEAFF
TRBJ2-1 | TRBV6-5 | CASSTSGVTYNEQFF
TRBJ2-5 | TRBV7-2 | CASSSRIEGRETQYF
TRBJ2-1 | TRBV12-3/TRBV12-4 | CASREREAGGEQFF
TRBJ1-5 | TRBV28 | CASRIGGQPQHF
TRBJ1-1 | TRBV28 | CASFLGTDTEAFF
TRBJ1-5 | TRBV9 | CASSVPGHSTSNQPQHF
TRBJ1-2 | TRBV5-1 | CASSAGTGLEGYTF
TRBJ2-7 | TRBV7-2 | CASSLVGFSDKNEQYF
TRBJ2-2 | TRBV18 | CASSPRTNTGELFF
TRBJ2-5 | TRBV18 | CASSPVTSGQETQYF
TRBJ2-1 | TRBV4-1 | CASSQEPAGTQQFF
TRBJ2-5 | TRBV7-2 | CASSTGLGLETQYF
TRBJ2-2 | TRBV24-1 | CATSARHSGELFF
TRBJ1-1 | TRBV7-2 | CASSLPGQAATEAFF
TRBJ2-7 | TRBV2 | CASSVSGSGNSYEQYF
TRBJ2-3 | TRBV27 | CASSLGQYGTDTQYF
TRBJ2-1 | TRBV6-6 | CASSYSRLAGVVEQFF
TRBJ2-1 | TRBV7-4 | CATDYTSGSNEQFF
TRBJ2-1 | TRBV20-1 | CSARGRVGNEQFF
TRBJ1-5 | TRBV6-1 | CASQTGEGNQPQHF
TRBJ2-1 | TRBV7-9 | CASSQRFPYNEQFF
TRBJ2-1 | TRBV5-1 | CASTMVGDRNLFF
TRBJ2-1 | TRBV20-1 | CSASDLRNEQFF
TRBJ1-2 | TRBV28 | CASSLWTGGSYGYTF
TRBJ2-5 | TRBV7-2 | CASSLRLGLGETQYF
TRBJ2-3 | TRBV6-2/TRBV6-3 | CASSFRAGGGQDTQYF
TRBJ1-5 | TRBV19 | CASRQLDIGNQPQHF
TRBJ2-3 | TRBV6-5 | CASSYSLASTDTQYF
TRBJ2-3 | TRBV12-3/TRBV12-4 | CASSLHGRTDTQYF
TRBJ2-3 | TRBV27 | CASSLQGDRADTQYF
TRBJ1-4 | TRBV19 | CASSIEAPGGEKLFF
TRBJ2-1 | TRBV24-1 | CATSDPDSYNYNEQFF
TRBJ2-5 | TRBV7-6 | CASHLRLAGGGKYF
TRBJ2-3 | TRBV11-3 | CASSLSLAGLTDTQYF
TRBJ2-3 | TRBV7-2 | CASSSQGARADTQYF
TRBJ2-1 | TRBV7-8 | CASSLGTSGNTNEQFF
TRBJ2-7 | TRBV7-7 | CASSPYSGRAYEQYF
TRBJ2-1 | TRBV6-2/TRBV6-3 | CASSRQKSSYNEQFF
TRBJ1-4 | TRBV6-2/TRBV6-3 | CASSYAAGEDNEKLFF
TRBJ1-4 | TRBV12-3/TRBV12-4 | CASSGGQGNEKLFF
TRBJ2-2 | TRBV20-1 | CSARDRDRPTAGELFF